Listed here are 32 T cell receptor beta chains from one sample, sequenced in a study of control samples from healthy donors and cancer patients. Assay used: immunoSEQ multiplex PCR; TCRdb lists only in-frame clones, some missing. The table has about 51,000 clones, 80% seen once; the top ten hold around 10%. Sequenced input: blood. The receptors derive from a man aged 65 to 85 in good health.

The CDR3 nucleotides read TGTGCCAGCAGCCAAGAAATCCACGCATCCTATGGCTACACCTTC. Amino acid sequence: CASSQEIHASYGYTF. The chain is built from TRBV4-2 and TRBJ1-2; D remains unclear. The germline V gene has CDR1 LGHNA and CDR2 YNFKEQ. This CDR3 has 15 residues. V shed 0 bases and J shed 4 bases, with 12 bases lying between them.

The rearrangement joins TRBV11-1 to TRBJ1-1, with a possible D match to TRBD1 (6 bases). This CDR3 is 14 amino acids long. Per the germline V gene, CDR1 is SGHAT and CDR2 is FQDESV (reference sequence). The V end lost 7 bases, the J end lost 3 bases, and 15 bases lay between the germline ends. This CDR3 is CASTKRGRDTEAFF. CDR3 nucleotide sequence: TGTGCCAGCACCAAGAGGGGGAGGGACACTGAAGCTTTCTTT. Together with reference TRBV11-1 and TRBJ1-1, the CDR3 gives the full variable domain: EAEVAQSPRYKITEKSQAVAFWCDPISGHATLYWYRQILGQGPELLVQFQDESVVDDSQLPKDRFSAERLKGVDSTLKIQPAELGDSAMYLCASTKRGRDTEAFFGQGTRLTVV.

This chain joins TRBV28 and TRBJ1-6; TRBD1 matches at 8 bases. The CDR3 is 18 residues long. Germline CDR1 reads MDHEN; CDR2 reads SYDVKM. The ends lost 6 bases at V and 3 bases at J; junction bases unmatched: 13. This chain's CDR3 is CASRPPNRGLGYNSPLHF. The CDR3 region has the DNA TGTGCCAGCAGGCCCCCTAACAGGGGGTTAGGCTATAATTCACCCCTCCACTTT.

The sample holds one count of this clone. The J gene is TRBJ1-2, the V gene TRBV4-1; 9 bases fit TRBD1. The CDR3 consists of 14 residues. CDR1 is MGHRA, CDR2 YSYEKL, per germline. J gave up 8 bases and V 3 bases, and 7 bases lay outside the gene matches. CDR3 coding DNA: TGCGCCAGCAGCCACCCCGGGACAGGGACCGGCTACACCTTC. Translation: CASSHPGTGTGYTF.

This sequence joins TRBV7-2 and TRBJ1-1, with a tentative D call TRBD1 (6 bases). The CDR3 runs to 15 residues. Looked up from germline, CDR1 is SGHTA and CDR2 is FQGNSA. The ends were cut back, 1 base at V and 2 bases at J, with 11 bases in the middle. The CDR3 reads CASSLERGANTEAFF. In nucleotides, the CDR3 is TGTGCCAGCAGCTTAGAACGGGGGGCTAACACTGAAGCTTTCTTT.

The rearrangement uses TRBV4-1 and TRBJ2-5; 7 positions agree with TRBD1. Germline V gene sequence: CDR1 MGHRA, CDR2 YSYEKL. This CDR3 has 14 residues. V shed 11 bases and J 5 bases; nucleotides not matched to a gene: 14. The CDR3 DNA reads as TGCGCCGGCAAAGGACAGGATGTGAGGGAGACCCAGTACTTC. As protein: CAGKGQDVRETQYF.

The chain uses TRBV28 and TRBJ2-7; D not resolved. The germline V gene has CDR1 MDHEN and CDR2 SYDVKM. Trimming shortened V by 7 bases and J by 1 base, and 11 bases separated the two germline ends. The CDR3 extends over 13 amino acids. The CDR3 loop reads CASNSGGSYEQYF. The DNA for the CDR3 is TGTGCCAGCAATTCAGGCGGATCCTACGAGCAGTACTTC.

The rearrangement uses TRBV12-3 or TRBV12-4 and TRBJ1-2; 7 nucleotides align to TRBD1. J lost 4 bases, V lost 1 base, and 0 bases had no gene match. The CDR3 is 13 residues long. Here the CDR3 DNA reads TGTGCCAGCAGTTTAGACAGGGGCTATGGCTACACCTTC. Protein: CASSLDRGYGYTF.

This chain uses TRBV2 with TRBJ1-1, with D unresolved. Trimming stripped 6 bases from V and 6 bases from J, with 14 bases between. CDR3 size: 13 residues. The germline V gene has CDR1 SNHLY and CDR2 FYNNEI. The CDR3 coding sequence is TGTGCCAGCAGCGGAGAGGCAGAAGCTGAAGCTTTCTTT. As protein: CASSGEAEAEAFF.

CDR3 in amino acids: CASSEVPVGEQYF. In DNA form, the CDR3 reads TGCGCCAGCAGTGAAGTTCCGGTTGGGGAGCAGTACTTC. The genes are TRBV10-2 and TRBJ2-7, with unresolved D. The CDR3 is 13 residues long. V was cut by 3 bases and J by 7 bases, with 13 bases left in between. The germline V gene has CDR1 WSHSY and CDR2 SAAADI.

This clone turned up a few times. The chain carries TRBV5-5 and TRBJ2-5, with TRBD1 matching over 7 bases. V was pared by 1 base and J by 5 bases, with 5 bases of the junction left unmatched. This CDR3 is built from 14 residues. CDR1 SGHKS and CDR2 YYEKEE come from the germline V gene (reference sequence). The CDR3 sequence: CASSLFTGEETQYF. CDR3 nucleotides: TGTGCCAGCAGCTTGTTCACAGGGGAGGAGACCCAGTACTTC.

This clone was found a few times. For the CDR3, the DNA is TGCAGCGTTGTTGGGACAGGGGGTAATGAGCAGTACTTC. Its translation is CSVVGTGGNEQYF. The genes are TRBV29-1 and TRBJ2-7, with 11 bases matching TRBD1. Germline trimming cut 4 bases from V and 7 bases from J; bases unmatched to any gene: 6. The CDR3 runs to 13 residues. Germline lookup yields CDR1 SQVTM and CDR2 ANQGSEA.

The chain joins TRBV18 to TRBJ2-7, with D perhaps matching TRBD1 or TRBD2 (5 bases each). The CDR3 length is 13 residues. Germline V CDR1 and CDR2: KGHSH, LQKENI. The V gene lost 6 bases and the J gene lost 12 bases, with 21 bases spanning the gap. CDR3 region: CASSPGLLGTRYF. In DNA, the CDR3 is TGTGCCAGCTCCCCGGGCCTCCTTGGGACGCGGTACTTC.

This sequence joins TRBV18 and TRBJ2-2, with 7 bases identical to TRBD2. Germline assignment: CDR1 KGHSH and CDR2 LQKENI. With V trimmed by 2 bases and J by 0 bases, 3 bases remained unmatched. The length of the CDR3 is 16 residues. CDR3: CASSPRGLANTGELFF. In nucleotides, the CDR3 is TGTGCCAGCTCACCAAGAGGACTAGCGAACACCGGGGAGCTGTTTTTT.

V and J are TRBV27 and TRBJ2-3; D is undetermined. There are 13 residues in the CDR3. Trimming stripped 3 bases from V and 0 bases from J, with 4 bases between. Per germline, CDR1 MNHEY and CDR2 SMNVEV (reference sequence). Here the CDR3 reads CASSLASTDTQYF. The DNA for the CDR3 is TGTGCCAGCAGTTTGGCTAGCACAGATACGCAGTATTTT.

This rearrangement joins TRBV30 to TRBJ2-5, with D possibly being TRBD1 or TRBD2 (5 bases each). CDR1 and CDR2 (germline): GTSNPN, SVGIG (reference sequence). V dropped 4 bases and J dropped 3 bases, with 18 bases sitting between them. This CDR3 has 15 residues. Here the CDR3 reads CAWKVEGMGEETQYF. In DNA, the CDR3 is TGTGCCTGGAAGGTCGAGGGGATGGGGGAAGAGACCCAGTACTTC.

V is TRBV5-1 and J is TRBJ2-3; no clear D gene. The CDR3 runs 14 residues. V gave up 0 bases and J gave up 0 bases, with 5 bases separating them. CDR1 is SGHRS and CDR2 is YFSETQ in the germline V gene. CDR3 DNA sequence: TGCGCCAGCAGCTTGGGAGTCAGCACAGATACGCAGTATTTT. Translation: CASSLGVSTDTQYF.

This clone was detected only a few times. V usage is TRBV2 and J usage is TRBJ2-3, with 7 bases identical to TRBD2. Germline CDR1 reads SNHLY; CDR2 reads FYNNEI. Losses at the gene ends were 7 bases for V and 4 bases for J; bases not matched to a gene: 11. The CDR3 is 15 amino acids. CDR3 in DNA: TGTGCCAGCATCGGAGCGGGGATGTGGTCAGATACGCAGTATTTT. Translation gives CASIGAGMWSDTQYF.

This chain links TRBV6-4 with TRBJ2-3, with D perhaps matching TRBD2 (5 bases). Trimming took 4 bases from V and 0 from J, leaving 8 bases between them. Germline-derived CDR1 and CDR2 are MRHNA and SNTAGT. The CDR3 contains 14 residues. The CDR3 nucleotides read TGTGCCAGCAGTGTTAGCGCGAGCACAGATACGCAGTATTTT. Amino acids: CASSVSASTDTQYF.

The CDR3 nucleotides read TGTGCCAGCAGTCCCTACAGGGTCGGCTATGGCTACACCTTC. Translated: CASSPYRVGYGYTF. The V and J genes are TRBV6-5 and TRBJ1-2; TRBD1 is a possible D gene (6 bases). Germline V gene data show CDR1 as MNHEY and CDR2 as SVGAGI. Trimming took 5 bases from V and 4 from J, leaving 14 bases between them. This CDR3 contains 14 residues.

This chain joins TRBV28 and TRBJ1-2, with 10 bases that match TRBD1. CDR3 length equals 15 residues. J was trimmed by 4 bases and V by 6 bases; bases with no gene match: 8. Germline CDR1 and CDR2: MDHEN and SYDVKM. This CDR3 is CASRNRDRGFYGYTF. In DNA, the CDR3 is TGTGCCAGCAGGAACCGGGACAGGGGCTTCTATGGCTACACCTTC.

The chain is built from TRBV11-3 and TRBJ1-6; D perhaps matches TRBD1 (6 bases). The CDR3 runs to 14 residues. Germline V gene data show CDR1 as SGHNT and CDR2 as YENEEA. Between the trimmed V and J ends, which lost 5 bases and 6 bases, there was a span of 11 bases. In DNA, the CDR3 is TGTGCCAGCAGCGCACAGGGCTTTAATTCACCCCTCCACTTT. This encodes CASSAQGFNSPLHF.

The V gene is TRBV6-5, the J gene TRBJ1-1; D is possibly TRBD1 (5 bases). V shed 7 bases and J shed 0 bases, with 15 bases lying between them. Germline CDR1 MNHEY, CDR2 SVGAGI. This CDR3 is built from 15 residues. CDR3 amino acids: CASNRQFPMNTEAFF. CDR3 DNA sequence: TGTGCCAGCAATAGACAGTTCCCTATGAACACTGAAGCTTTCTTT.

This clone was recorded only once. CDR3 amino acids: CASSTDLNTEAFF. The CDR3 coding sequence is TGTGCCAGCAGTACTGATCTTAACACTGAAGCTTTCTTT. This chain joins TRBV2 and TRBJ1-1; D is undetermined. The length of the CDR3 is 13 residues. Germline V gives CDR1 SNHLY, CDR2 FYNNEI. Between the trimmed V and J ends, which lost 5 bases and 2 bases, there was a span of 9 bases.

V usage is TRBV28 and J usage is TRBJ2-7; D unresolved. There are 12 residues in the CDR3. Per the germline V gene, CDR1 is MDHEN and CDR2 is SYDVKM. Trimming left V 6 bases short and J 5 bases short, with 11 bases between. The CDR3 DNA reads TGTGCCAGCAGCATTGGTACCCACGAGCAGTACTTC. Translation: CASSIGTHEQYF.

The V gene is TRBV2, the J gene TRBJ2-2; D gene ambiguous. Trimming stripped 3 bases from V and 4 bases from J, with 12 bases between. Per the germline V gene, CDR1 is SNHLY and CDR2 is FYNNEI. The length of the CDR3 is 15 residues. Written as DNA, the CDR3 is TGTGCCAGCAGTGATAACGATAGAATCACCGGGGAGCTGTTTTTT. Translation gives CASSDNDRITGELFF. The variable domain in full, with the rest retrieved from reference TRBV2 and TRBJ2-2, is EPEVTQTPSHQVTQMGQEVILRCVPISNHLYFYWYRQILGQKVEFLVSFYNNEISEKSEIFDDQFSVERPDGSNFTLKIRSTKLEDSAMYFCASSDNDRITGELFFGEGSRLTVL.

The chain uses TRBV11-2 and TRBJ2-1; 15 positions match TRBD2. Losses at the gene ends were 0 bases for V and 8 bases for J; bases not matched to a gene: 11. The CDR3 spans 19 residues. Germline assignment: CDR1 SGHAT and CDR2 FQNNGV. The CDR3 DNA sequence: TGTGCCAGCAGCTTAGATTCCCCTGGACTAGCGGGGGGGACCGATGAGCAGTTCTTC. This encodes CASSLDSPGLAGGTDEQFF.

The chain employs TRBV6-5 and TRBJ2-5, with a possible D match to TRBD2 (6 bases). Between the trimmed V and J ends, which lost 4 bases and 5 bases, there was a span of 14 bases. The CDR3 runs 14 residues. Germline-derived CDR1 and CDR2 are MNHEY and SVGAGI. The CDR3 nucleotides are TGTGCCAGCAGTTTATACGGGGGAACGGAGACCCAGTACTTC. It is translated as CASSLYGGTETQYF.

V usage is TRBV27 and J usage is TRBJ2-2, with TRBD1 as a possible D gene (5 bases). This CDR3 comprises 16 residues. Germline V gives CDR1 MNHEY, CDR2 SMNVEV (reference sequence). Trimming stripped 4 bases from V and 0 bases from J, with 12 bases between. CDR3 sequence reads: CASSSSTAANTGELFF. CDR3 DNA: TGTGCCAGCAGTTCCTCGACAGCCGCGAACACCGGGGAGCTGTTTTTT.

The gene calls are TRBV7-8 and TRBJ1-5; no reliable D call. Germline V gives CDR1 SGHVS, CDR2 FQNEAQ. V was clipped by 3 bases and J by 11 bases, with 14 bases between them. The CDR3 runs 13 residues. As DNA, the CDR3 is TGTGCCAGCAGCTTGTCCCGGGAGGCAGCCCAGCATTTT. Protein product: CASSLSREAAQHF. Together with reference TRBV7-8 and TRBJ1-5, the CDR3 gives the full variable domain: GAGVSQSPRYKVAKRGQDVALRCDPISGHVSLFWYQQALGQGPEFLTYFQNEAQLDKSGLPSDRFFAERPEGSVSTLKIQRTQQEDSAVYLCASSLSREAAQHFGDGTRLSIL.

Concerning this clone itself: This sample includes further DNA sequences coding for the same CDR3. The chain couples TRBV18 to TRBJ2-7; 12 bases match TRBD2. Trimming at V came to 2 bases and at J to 1 base, leaving 0 bases not matched to a gene. Germline values: CDR1 KGHSH, CDR2 LQKENI. This CDR3 spans 15 amino acids. CDR3 sequence reads: CASSPGLAGSYEQYF. DNA of the CDR3: TGTGCCAGCTCACCAGGACTAGCGGGATCCTACGAGCAGTACTTC. Filled out from reference TRBV18 and TRBJ2-7, the complete variable domain reads NAGVMQNPRHLVRRRGQEARLRCSPMKGHSHVYWYRQLPEEGLKFMVYLQKENIIDESGMPKERFSAEFPKEGPSILRIQQVVRGDSAAYFCASSPGLAGSYEQYFGPGTRLTVT.

The J gene is TRBJ2-1, the V gene TRBV20-1; D is possibly TRBD2 (5 bases). The CDR3 spans 11 residues. V was cut by 8 bases and J by 10 bases, with 15 bases left in between. The germline gives CDR1 DFQATT, CDR2 SNEGSKA (reference sequence). CDR3 amino acids: CSPLGRREQFF. In nucleotides, the CDR3 is TGCAGTCCCCTCGGGCGGAGGGAGCAGTTCTTC.